The clone carrying this TCR beta chain was seen only once. The data originate from a study of blood T cell repertoires in COVID-19. This CDR3 region has 18 residues. After removal of 4 bases from V and 1 base from J, the junction contained 12 bases not matched to a gene. Germline lookup yields CDR1 MGHRA and CDR2 YSYEKL. Clones were sequenced by immunoSEQ multiplex PCR, and TCRdb holds only the in-frame ones, with some missing. The sample carries about 330,000 clones, nearly 90% recorded once. The chain uses TRBV4-1 and TRBJ2-3; 9 nucleotides line up with TRBD2. This receptor was taken from a woman in her 30s who had recovered from COVID-19. Sequences were obtained from PBMCs or T cells enriched from blood (not recorded which). CDR3 residues: CASSPTIRGGGGTDTQYF. The CDR3 nucleotides are TGCGCCAGCAGCCCGACCATTAGGGGCGGGGGGGGCACAGATACGCAGTATTTT.